This T cell receptor (beta chain) was identified during a study of T-cell reconstitution after alpha-beta-depleted transplantation in children. Study results and limitations: Recipient T cells and thymic progenitors that survived gave rise to the high TCRbeta diversity observed at day 60 in some patients. Alpha-beta T cells present about two months after transplant were reported to originate from several hundred expanded graft clones.

On this clonotype: Its antigen is currently unknown. One junction end disagrees with the germline gene, perhaps due to a read error.

The CDR3 loop spans 12 amino acids. Per the germline V gene, CDR1 is KGHSH and CDR2 is LQKENI. For TCRbeta, the library was prepared with unique molecular identifiers. MiXCR, applied by TCRdb to the PCR reads, yields one record per CDR3 protein. The table records 75,000 to 90,000 distinct CDR3 sequences, about 14% of them present only once. This rearrangement joins TRBV18 to TRBJ2-3; D is possibly TRBD2 (5 bases). This TCR derives from a male patient between 2 and 10 years old who had a stem cell transplant for acute lymphoblastic leukemia, so the T cells may come from the graft donor. This sample comprised PBMCs, mostly from graft donor cells, obtained 180 days after TCRalphabeta/CD19-depleted stem cell transplant. CDR3 loop: CASLPREGTQYF. The CDR3 nucleotides read TGTGCCAGCTTACCACGAGAGGGTACGCAGTATTTT.